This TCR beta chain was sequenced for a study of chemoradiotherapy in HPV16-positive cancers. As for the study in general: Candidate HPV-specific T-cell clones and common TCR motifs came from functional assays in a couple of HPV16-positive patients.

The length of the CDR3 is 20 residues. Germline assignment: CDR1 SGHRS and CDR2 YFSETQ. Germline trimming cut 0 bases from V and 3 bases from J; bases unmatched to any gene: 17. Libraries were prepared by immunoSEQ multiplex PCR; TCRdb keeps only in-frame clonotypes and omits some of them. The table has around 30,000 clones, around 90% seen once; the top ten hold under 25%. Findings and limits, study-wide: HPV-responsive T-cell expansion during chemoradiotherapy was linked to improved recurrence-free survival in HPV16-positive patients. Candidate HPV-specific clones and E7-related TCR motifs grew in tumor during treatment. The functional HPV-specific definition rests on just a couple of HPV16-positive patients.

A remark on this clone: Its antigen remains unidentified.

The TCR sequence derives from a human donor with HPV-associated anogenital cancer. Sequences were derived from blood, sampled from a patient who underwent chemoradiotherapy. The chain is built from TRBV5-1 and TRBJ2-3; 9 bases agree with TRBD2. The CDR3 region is CASSLASSGGFARPTDTQYF. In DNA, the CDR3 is TGCGCCAGCAGCTTGGCGAGTAGCGGGGGCTTCGCACGTCCAACAGATACGCAGTATTTT.